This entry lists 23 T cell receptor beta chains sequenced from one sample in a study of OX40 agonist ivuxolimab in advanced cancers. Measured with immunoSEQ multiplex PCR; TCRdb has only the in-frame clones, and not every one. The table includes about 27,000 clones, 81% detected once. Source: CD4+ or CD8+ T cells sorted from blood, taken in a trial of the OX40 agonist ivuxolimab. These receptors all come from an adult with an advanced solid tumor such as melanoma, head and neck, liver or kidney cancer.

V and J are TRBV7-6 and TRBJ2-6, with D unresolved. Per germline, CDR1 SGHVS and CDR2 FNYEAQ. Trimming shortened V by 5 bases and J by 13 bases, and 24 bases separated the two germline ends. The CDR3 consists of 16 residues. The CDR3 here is CASSLYSGRPDAVLTF. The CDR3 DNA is TGTGCCAGCAGCCTTTACTCCGGACGCCCTGATGCTGTCCTGACTTTC.

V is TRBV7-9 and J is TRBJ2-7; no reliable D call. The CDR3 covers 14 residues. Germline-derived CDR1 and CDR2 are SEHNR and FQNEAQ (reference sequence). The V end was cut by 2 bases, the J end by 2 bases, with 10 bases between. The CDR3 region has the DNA TGTGCCAGCAGCTTATACGATGGTCCCTACGAGCAGTACTTC. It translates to CASSLYDGPYEQYF.

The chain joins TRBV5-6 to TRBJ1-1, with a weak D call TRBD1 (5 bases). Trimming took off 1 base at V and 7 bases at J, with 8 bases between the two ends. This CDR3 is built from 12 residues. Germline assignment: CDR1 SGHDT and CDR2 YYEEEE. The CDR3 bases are TGTGCCAGCAGCTTGTGGGACCGTGAAGCTTTCTTT. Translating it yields CASSLWDREAFF.

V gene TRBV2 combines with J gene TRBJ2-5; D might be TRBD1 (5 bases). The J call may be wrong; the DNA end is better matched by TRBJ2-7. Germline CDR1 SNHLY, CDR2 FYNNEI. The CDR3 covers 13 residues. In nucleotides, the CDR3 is TGTGCCAGCAGTGACAGGGCGAGCTACGAGCAGTACTTC. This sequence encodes CASSDRASYEQYF.

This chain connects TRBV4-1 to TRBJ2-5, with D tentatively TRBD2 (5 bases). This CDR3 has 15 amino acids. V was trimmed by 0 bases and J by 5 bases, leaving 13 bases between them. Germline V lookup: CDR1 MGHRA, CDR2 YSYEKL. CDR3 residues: CASSQEYSRRETQYF. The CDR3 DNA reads TGCGCCAGCAGCCAAGAATACTCCCGGAGGGAGACCCAGTACTTC.

The DNA of the CDR3 is TGCGCCAGCAGCCAAGCACCAGGGGGGAACACTGAAGCTTTCTTT. Protein product: CASSQAPGGNTEAFF. V gene TRBV4-1 combines with J gene TRBJ1-1; TRBD1 matches 7 bases. Looked up from germline, CDR1 is MGHRA and CDR2 is YSYEKL. The V gene end was trimmed by 1 base and the J gene end by 1 base; junction bases not matched to a gene: 3. The CDR3 has 15 amino acids.

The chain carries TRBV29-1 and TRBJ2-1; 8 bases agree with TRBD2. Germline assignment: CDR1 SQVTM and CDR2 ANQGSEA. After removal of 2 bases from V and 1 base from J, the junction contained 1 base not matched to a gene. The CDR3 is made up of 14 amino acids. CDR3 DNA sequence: TGCAGCGTTGAACTAGCGGGTTCCTACAATGAGCAGTTCTTC. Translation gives CSVELAGSYNEQFF.

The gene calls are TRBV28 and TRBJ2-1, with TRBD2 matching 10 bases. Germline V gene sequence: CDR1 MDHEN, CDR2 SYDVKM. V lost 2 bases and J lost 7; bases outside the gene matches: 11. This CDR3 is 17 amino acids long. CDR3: CASSLTPYSGGLNEQFF. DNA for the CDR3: TGTGCCAGCAGTTTAACCCCTTATAGCGGGGGGTTAAATGAGCAGTTCTTC.

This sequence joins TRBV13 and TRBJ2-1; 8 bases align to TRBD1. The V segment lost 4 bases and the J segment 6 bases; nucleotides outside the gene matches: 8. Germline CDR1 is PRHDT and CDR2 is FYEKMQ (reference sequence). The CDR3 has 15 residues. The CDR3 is CASSYITGGGNEQFF. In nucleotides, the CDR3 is TGTGCCAGCAGCTATATAACAGGGGGTGGCAATGAGCAGTTCTTC.

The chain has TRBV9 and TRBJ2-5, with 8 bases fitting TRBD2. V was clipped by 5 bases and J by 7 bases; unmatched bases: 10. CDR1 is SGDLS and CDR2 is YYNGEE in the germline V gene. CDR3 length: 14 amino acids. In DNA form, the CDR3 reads TGTGCCAGCAGGCCCACCCCCGGGGGGGGGACCCAGTACTTC. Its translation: CASRPTPGGGTQYF.

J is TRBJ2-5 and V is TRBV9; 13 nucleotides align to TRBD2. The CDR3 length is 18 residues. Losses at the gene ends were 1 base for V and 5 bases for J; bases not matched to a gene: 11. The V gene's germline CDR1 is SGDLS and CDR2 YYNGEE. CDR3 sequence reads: CASSVWDGLAGVEETQYF. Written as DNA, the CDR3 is TGTGCCAGCAGCGTATGGGACGGACTAGCGGGAGTTGAGGAGACCCAGTACTTC.

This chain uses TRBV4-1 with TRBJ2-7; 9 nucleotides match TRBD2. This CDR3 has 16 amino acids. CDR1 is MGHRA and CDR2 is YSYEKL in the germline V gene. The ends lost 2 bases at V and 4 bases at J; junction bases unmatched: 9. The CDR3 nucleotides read TGCGCCAGCAGCCAACTTATCAGCGGGGGGTTGTACGAGCAGTACTTC. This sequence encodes CASSQLISGGLYEQYF.

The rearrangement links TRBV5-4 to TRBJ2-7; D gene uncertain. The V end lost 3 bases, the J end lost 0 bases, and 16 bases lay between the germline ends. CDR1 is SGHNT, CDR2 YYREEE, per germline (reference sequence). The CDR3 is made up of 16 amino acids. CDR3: CASSSLGGPVSYEQYF. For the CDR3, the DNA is TGTGCCAGCAGCTCCCTGGGCGGCCCCGTCTCCTACGAGCAGTACTTC.

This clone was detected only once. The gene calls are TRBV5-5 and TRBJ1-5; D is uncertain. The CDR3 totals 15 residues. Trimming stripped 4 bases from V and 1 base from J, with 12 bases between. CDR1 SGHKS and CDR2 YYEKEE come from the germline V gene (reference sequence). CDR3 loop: CASSPEGLSNQPQHF. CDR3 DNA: TGTGCCAGCAGCCCCGAGGGCCTAAGCAATCAGCCCCAGCATTTT.

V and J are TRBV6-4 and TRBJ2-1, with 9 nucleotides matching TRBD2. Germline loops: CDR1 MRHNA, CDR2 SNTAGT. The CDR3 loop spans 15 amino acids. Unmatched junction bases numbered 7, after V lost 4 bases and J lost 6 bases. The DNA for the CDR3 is TGTGCCAGCAGTGCTTTAGCGGGGGACGGCAATGAGCAGTTCTTC. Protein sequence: CASSALAGDGNEQFF.

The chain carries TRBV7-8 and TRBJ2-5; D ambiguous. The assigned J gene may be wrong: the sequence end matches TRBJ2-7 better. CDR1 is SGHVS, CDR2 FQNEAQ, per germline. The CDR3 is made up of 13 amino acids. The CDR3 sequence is CASSLAGSYEQYF. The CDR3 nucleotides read TGTGCCAGCAGCTTAGCTGGCAGCTACGAGCAGTACTTC.

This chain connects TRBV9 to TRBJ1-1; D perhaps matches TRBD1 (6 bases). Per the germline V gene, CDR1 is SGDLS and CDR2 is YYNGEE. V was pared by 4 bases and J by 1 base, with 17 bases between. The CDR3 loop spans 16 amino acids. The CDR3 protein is CASSPRTATPNTEAFF. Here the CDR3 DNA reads TGTGCCAGCAGCCCCAGGACAGCCACGCCGAACACTGAAGCTTTCTTT.

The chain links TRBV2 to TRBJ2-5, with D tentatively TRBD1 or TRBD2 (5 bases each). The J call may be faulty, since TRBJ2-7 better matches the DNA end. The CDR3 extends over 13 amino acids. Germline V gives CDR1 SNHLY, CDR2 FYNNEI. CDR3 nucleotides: TGTGCCAGCAGGGCCGGGACGGAGTACGAGCAGTACTTC. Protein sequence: CASRAGTEYEQYF.

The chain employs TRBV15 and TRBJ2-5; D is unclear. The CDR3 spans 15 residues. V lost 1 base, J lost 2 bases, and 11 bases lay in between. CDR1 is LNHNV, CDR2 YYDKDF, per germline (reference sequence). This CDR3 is CATSRGGGTQETQYF. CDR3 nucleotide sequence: TGTGCCACCAGCAGAGGAGGCGGAACTCAAGAGACCCAGTACTTC.

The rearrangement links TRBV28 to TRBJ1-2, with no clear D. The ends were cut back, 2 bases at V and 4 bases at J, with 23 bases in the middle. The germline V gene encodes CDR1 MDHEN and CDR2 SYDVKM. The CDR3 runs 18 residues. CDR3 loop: CASSLSTELSVGIYGYTF. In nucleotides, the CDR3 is TGTGCCAGCAGTTTAAGTACGGAACTCTCGGTGGGCATCTATGGCTACACCTTC.

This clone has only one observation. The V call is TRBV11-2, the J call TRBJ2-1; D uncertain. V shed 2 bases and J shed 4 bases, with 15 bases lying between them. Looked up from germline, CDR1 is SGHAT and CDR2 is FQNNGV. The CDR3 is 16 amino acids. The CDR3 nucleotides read TGTGCCAGCAGCTTACACTTAGGGCAGAAATACAATGAGCAGTTCTTC. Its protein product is CASSLHLGQKYNEQFF.

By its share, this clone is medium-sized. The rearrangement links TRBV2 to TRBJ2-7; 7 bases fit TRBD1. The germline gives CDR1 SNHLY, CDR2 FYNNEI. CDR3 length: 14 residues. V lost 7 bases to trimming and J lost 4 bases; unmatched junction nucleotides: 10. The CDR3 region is CASNGAGGTYEQYF. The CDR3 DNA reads TGTGCCAGCAACGGGGCAGGGGGTACGTACGAGCAGTACTTC.

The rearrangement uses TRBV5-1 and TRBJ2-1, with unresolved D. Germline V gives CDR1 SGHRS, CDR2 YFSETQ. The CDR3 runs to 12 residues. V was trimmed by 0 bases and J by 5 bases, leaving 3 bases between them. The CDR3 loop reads CASSLGDNEQFF. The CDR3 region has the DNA TGCGCCAGCAGCTTGGGGGACAATGAGCAGTTCTTC.